This TCR beta chain was sequenced during a study of beta chain features in type 1 diabetes. Stem cell-like memory, regulatory, central memory and naive CD4+ cells were sorted via CD45RO/CCR7/CD25/CD127/CD95/CD27. General study results and limits: Across patients, naive, central memory and Treg TCRB repertoires exhibited apparently greater similarity than was observed across healthy donors. TCRB CDR3 length was moderately but significantly reduced in all four CD4+ subsets of Type 1 diabetes patients.

The isolated RNA, all of it, was reverse transcribed, so expressed TCRB transcripts were what got sequenced. Assay used: immunoSEQ multiplex PCR; TCRdb lists only in-frame clones, some missing. The repertoire includes some 250,000 clones, over 11% of them detected once, and approximately 0.018% sits in the top ten. To note about this clone: Its specificity is unknown.

The CDR3 is made up of 14 amino acids. V was pared by 1 base and J by 4 bases, with 11 bases between. Per germline, CDR1 GTSNPN and CDR2 SVGIG (reference sequence). Sequenced input: naive CD4+ T cells from blood. The chain employs TRBV30 and TRBJ1-5, with D hard to call. The sequence was collected from a man aged 30-40 years with type 1 diabetes. The CDR3, as DNA: TGTGCCTGGAGTGAGTTTGGAGGGAATCAGCCCCAGCATTTT. Amino acid sequence: CAWSEFGGNQPQHF.